These 2 T cell receptor beta chains came from one sample sequenced in a study of kidney transplant recipient with SARS-CoV-2 infection. TCRdb processed the reads anew with MiXCR; each CDR3 protein has one entry. This table holds about 240,000 distinct CDR3 sequences, about 28% found once. The specimen comprised a blood sample, sampled at baseline and around day 110 from a kidney transplant recipient. The receptors shown here come from a male patient aged 30 to 40 who had COVID-19 and was a kidney transplant recipient. Some T cells may trace back to the graft donor.

This clonotype appeared many times. V and J are TRBV8-2 and TRBJ1-2. TRBV8-2 counts as a pseudogene. The CDR3 consists of 16 residues. The CDR3 bases are TGTGGCAGTCCATTAATTGATAGCCGAAAGACCTATGGCTACACCTTC. Translated, it gives CGSPLIDSRKTYGYTF.

In this sample, this clonotype turned up many times. This chain joins TRBV6-1 and TRBJ1-2; D remains ambiguous. This CDR3 contains 17 residues. Germline loops: CDR1 MNHNS, CDR2 SASEGT. V lost 5 bases to trimming and J lost 4 bases, with 23 bases between them. The DNA of the CDR3 is TGTGCCAGCAGTCCGTTGTCCTCTATGCGAAAGACCTATGGCTACACCTTC. This codes for CASSPLSSMRKTYGYTF.